The source of this T cell receptor beta chain is a study of beta chain features in type 1 diabetes. Study background: Age, gender, cell numbers and subset yield matched between patients and controls. Study results and limitations: More deletions and fewer insertions at VDJ junctions were seen in type 1 diabetes patients. In comparison with healthy donors, patients had naive, central memory and Treg TCRB repertoires that appeared more similar. Moderate but significant shortening of TCRB CDR3s was recorded in all four CD4+ subsets from Type 1 diabetes patients.

Via CD45RO/CCR7/CD25/CD127/CD95/CD27, cells of the CD4+ naive, central memory, regulatory and stem cell-like memory subsets were sorted. Expressed TCRB transcripts were sequenced because the isolated RNA had all been reverse transcribed beforehand. Sequencing was performed with immunoSEQ multiplex PCR; in TCRdb, only in-frame clones are kept and a portion is missing. The repertoire holds hundreds of thousands of clones, with about an eighth as singletons. V was trimmed by 2 bases and J by 5 bases, leaving 12 bases between them. This CDR3 has 14 residues. Germline CDR1 GTSNPN, CDR2 SVGIG (reference sequence). This clone has only a few counts. What it binds is not known.

This TCR was sampled from a man younger than 30 with type 1 diabetes. The chain joins TRBV30 to TRBJ2-2; possible D gene TRBD2, 5 bases. The sample was naive CD4+ T cells from blood. CDR3 coding DNA: TGTGCCTGGAGTCCGGGGATGGGAACCGGGGAGCTGTTTTTT. As protein: CAWSPGMGTGELFF.